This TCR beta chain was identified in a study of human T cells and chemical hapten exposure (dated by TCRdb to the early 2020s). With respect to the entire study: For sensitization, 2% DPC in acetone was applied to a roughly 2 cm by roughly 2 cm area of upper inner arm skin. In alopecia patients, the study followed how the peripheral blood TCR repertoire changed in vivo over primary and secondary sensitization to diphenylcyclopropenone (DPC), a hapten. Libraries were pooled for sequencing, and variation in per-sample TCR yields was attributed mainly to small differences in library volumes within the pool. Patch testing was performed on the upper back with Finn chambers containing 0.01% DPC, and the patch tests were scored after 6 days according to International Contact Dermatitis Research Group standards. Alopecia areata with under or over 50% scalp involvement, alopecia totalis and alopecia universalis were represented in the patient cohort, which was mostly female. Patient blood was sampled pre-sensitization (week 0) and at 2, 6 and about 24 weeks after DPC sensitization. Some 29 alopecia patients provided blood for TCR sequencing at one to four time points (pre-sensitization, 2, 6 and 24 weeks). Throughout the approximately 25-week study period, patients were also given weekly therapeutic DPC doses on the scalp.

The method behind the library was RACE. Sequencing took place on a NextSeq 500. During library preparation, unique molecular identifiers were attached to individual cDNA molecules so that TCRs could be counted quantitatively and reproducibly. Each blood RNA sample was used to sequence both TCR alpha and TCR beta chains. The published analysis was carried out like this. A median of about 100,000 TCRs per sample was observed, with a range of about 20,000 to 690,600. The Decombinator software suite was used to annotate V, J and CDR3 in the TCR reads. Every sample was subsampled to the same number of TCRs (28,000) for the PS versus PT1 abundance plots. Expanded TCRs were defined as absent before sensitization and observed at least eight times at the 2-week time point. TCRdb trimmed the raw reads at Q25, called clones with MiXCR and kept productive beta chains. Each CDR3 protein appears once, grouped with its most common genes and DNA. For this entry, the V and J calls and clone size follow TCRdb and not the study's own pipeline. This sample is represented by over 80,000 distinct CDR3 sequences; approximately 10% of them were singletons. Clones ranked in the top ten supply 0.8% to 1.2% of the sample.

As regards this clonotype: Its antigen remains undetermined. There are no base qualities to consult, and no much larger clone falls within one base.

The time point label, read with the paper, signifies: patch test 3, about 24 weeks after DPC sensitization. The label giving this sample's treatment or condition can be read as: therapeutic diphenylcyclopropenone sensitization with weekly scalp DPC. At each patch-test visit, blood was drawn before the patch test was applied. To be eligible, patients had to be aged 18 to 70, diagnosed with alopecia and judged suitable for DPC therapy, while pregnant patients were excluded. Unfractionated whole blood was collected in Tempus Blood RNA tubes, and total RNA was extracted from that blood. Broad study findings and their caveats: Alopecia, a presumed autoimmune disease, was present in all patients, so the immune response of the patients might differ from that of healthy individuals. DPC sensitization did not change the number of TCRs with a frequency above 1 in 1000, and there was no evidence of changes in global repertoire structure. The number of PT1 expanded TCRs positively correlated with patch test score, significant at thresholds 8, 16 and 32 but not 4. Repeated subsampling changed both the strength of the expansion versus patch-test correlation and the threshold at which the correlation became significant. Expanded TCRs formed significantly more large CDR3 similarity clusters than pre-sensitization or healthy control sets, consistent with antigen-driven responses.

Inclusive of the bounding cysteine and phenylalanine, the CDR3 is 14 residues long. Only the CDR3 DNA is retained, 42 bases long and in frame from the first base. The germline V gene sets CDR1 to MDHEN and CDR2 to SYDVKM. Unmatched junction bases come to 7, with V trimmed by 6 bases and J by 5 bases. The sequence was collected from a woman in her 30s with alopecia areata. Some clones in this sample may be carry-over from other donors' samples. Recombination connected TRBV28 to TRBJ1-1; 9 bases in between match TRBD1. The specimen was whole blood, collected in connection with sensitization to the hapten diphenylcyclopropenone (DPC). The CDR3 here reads CASRTDRGGTEAFF. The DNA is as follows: TGTGCCAGCAGGACGGACAGGGGAGGGACTGAAGCTTTCTTT.